What follows are 10 T cell receptor beta chains derived from one specimen sequenced in a study of CD8 T cells in Susac syndrome. RNA totalling roughly 0.45 to 1 ug underwent reverse transcription with random hexamers. TCRdb re-called the immunoSEQ multiplex PCR reads with MiXCR, one entry per CDR3 protein. The sample carries about 300,000 distinct CDR3 sequences, roughly 90% recorded once. The sequenced material came from CD8+ T cells from PBMCs. The receptor source for this set is a human donor with multiple sclerosis.

This clonotype is a singleton in its sample. The rearrangement uses TRBV18 and TRBJ2-7, with D perhaps matching TRBD1 (5 bases). Deletions cut 4 bases from V and 4 bases from J, with 17 bases between. CDR3 length: 15 residues. Germline V gene sequence: CDR1 KGHSH, CDR2 LQKENI. Here the CDR3 DNA reads TGTGCCAGCTCACTGGGGCAGCGAGGTAGTTACGAGCAGTACTTC. Residues: CASSLGQRGSYEQYF.

V usage is TRBV7-9 and J usage is TRBJ2-3; TRBD1 matches at 8 bases. CDR3 length equals 16 residues. Germline V gives CDR1 SEHNR, CDR2 FQNEAQ (reference sequence). The V gene end was trimmed by 7 bases and the J gene end by 5 bases; junction bases not matched to a gene: 14. CDR3 sequence reads: CASNHAGGRGRDTQYF. As DNA, the CDR3 is TGTGCCAGCAACCACGCAGGGGGCCGGGGAAGAGATACGCAGTATTTT.

J is TRBJ2-3 and V is TRBV7-9, with TRBD2 identical over 8 bases. CDR1 SEHNR and CDR2 FQNEAQ come from the germline V gene (reference sequence). There are 16 residues in the CDR3. The V gene end was trimmed by 1 base and the J gene end by 0 bases; junction bases not matched to a gene: 3. The CDR3 DNA sequence: TGTGCCAGCAGCTTAGATCCTAGCGGGAGCACAGATACGCAGTATTTT. It yields the protein CASSLDPSGSTDTQYF.

The rearrangement uses TRBV7-9 and TRBJ2-5; 7 bases align to TRBD1. CDR1 SEHNR and CDR2 FQNEAQ come from the germline V gene (reference sequence). There are 14 residues in the CDR3. Trimming cost V 5 bases and J 5 bases; bases outside gene matches: 8. The DNA for the CDR3 is TGTGCCAGCAGCAAATTCGACAGGGTTGAGACCCAGTACTTC. Translation: CASSKFDRVETQYF.

The chain uses TRBV27 and TRBJ2-1; D remains ambiguous. Trimming stripped 3 bases from V and 6 bases from J, with 6 bases between. Germline loops: CDR1 MNHEY, CDR2 SMNVEV (reference sequence). The CDR3 contains 12 residues. CDR3 sequence reads: CASSFGSNEQFF. The CDR3 coding sequence is TGTGCCAGCAGTTTTGGCTCCAATGAGCAGTTCTTC.

The V gene is TRBV6-4, the J gene TRBJ1-1; D gene ambiguous. V dropped 0 bases and J dropped 1 base, with 6 bases sitting between them. CDR1 is MRHNA and CDR2 is SNTAGT in the germline V gene. The CDR3 contains 14 residues. The CDR3 DNA sequence: TGTGCCAGCAGTGACTCGGCAGGGAACACTGAAGCTTTCTTT. It encodes CASSDSAGNTEAFF.

This clonotype came up once. This rearrangement joins TRBV20-1 to TRBJ2-2; D call uncertain. The V gene lost 3 bases and the J gene lost 3 bases, with 14 bases spanning the gap. CDR1 and CDR2 (germline): DFQATT, SNEGSKA (reference sequence). The CDR3 totals 15 residues. The CDR3 region is CSARGDLGYTGELFF. CDR3 in DNA: TGCAGTGCTAGGGGTGACCTCGGGTACACCGGGGAGCTGTTTTTT.

This clonotype was counted between two and nine times. The V and J genes are TRBV19 and TRBJ2-7; weak D call: TRBD2 (6 bases). This CDR3 is built from 13 residues. The germline gives CDR1 LNHDA, CDR2 SQIVND (reference sequence). V was shortened by 6 bases and J by 0 bases, with 9 bases between the two germline ends. As DNA, the CDR3 is TGTGCCAGTAGCGCGGGGAGCTCCTACGAGCAGTACTTC. It translates to CASSAGSSYEQYF.

This chain uses TRBV5-6 with TRBJ2-5, with TRBD2 matching over 7 bases. Germline assignment: CDR1 SGHDT and CDR2 YYEEEE. The CDR3 sequence is 16 residues long. The junction had 10 bases not matched to a gene; V was cut back by 0 bases and J by 5 bases. The CDR3 DNA sequence: TGTGCCAGCAGCTTGGGCGGGGGAGGGCCTGGTGAGACCCAGTACTTC. This gives the protein CASSLGGGGPGETQYF.

For the CDR3, the DNA is TGTGCCAGCACCCCCGCCCGGCGGCAAGTGGACACCATATATTTT. Its protein product is CASTPARRQVDTIYF. J is TRBJ1-3 and V is TRBV7-8; D unclear. Trimming stripped 7 bases from V and 8 bases from J, with 21 bases between. This CDR3 comprises 15 residues. Germline values: CDR1 SGHVS, CDR2 FQNEAQ.